This TCR beta chain was recovered during a study of read filtering for tumor transcriptome and immune sequencing. The CDR3 is made up of 14 amino acids. Germline assignment: CDR1 SGHTA and CDR2 FQGNSA. Trimming at V came to 5 bases and at J to 2 bases, leaving 5 bases not matched to a gene. In this sample, this clonotype turned up many times. This library used around 400 ng RNA and molecular barcoded adaptors spanning alpha/delta and beta/gamma chains. MiXCR, run by TCRdb on the reads, gives a single entry per CDR3 protein. Among 25,000 to 35,000 distinct CDR3 sequences, less than 20% were seen once, and the ten largest hold around 16%.

Sequencing used a population of CD138-negative cells sorted from bone marrow. The TCR originated in a donor at least 40 years old with multiple myeloma. The V gene is TRBV7-2, the J gene TRBJ2-5, with 7 positions matching TRBD1. The CDR3 protein is CASSRQGHQETQYF. CDR3 coding DNA: TGTGCCAGCAGCCGACAGGGTCATCAAGAGACCCAGTACTTC.